This TCR beta chain comes out of a study of T cell changes during pregnancy in multiple sclerosis (dated by TCRdb to between 2017 and 2020). For the study in its entirety: The study looked at changes in the T cell repertoire across pregnancy in women with multiple sclerosis.

This clone occurred a few times. It has no known antigen specificity. No clone much larger than this one lies a single base away; base qualities are absent. CDR1 and CDR2 were assigned from the germline V gene as SGHAT and FQNNGV. The trim is 1 base for V and 7 bases for J, with a gap of 11 bases between the germline ends. The cysteine opens and the phenylalanine closes a CDR3 of 15 amino acids. Just CDR3 DNA is preserved here, 45 bases in frame from base 1. To prepare the library, the immunoSEQ multiplex PCR assay was applied. Drawn from immuneACCESS, this table holds only the in-frame rearrangements with V and J called that TCRdb kept. Clones are partly lost; checked studies trace under half to an unresolved V gene and leave the rest unexplained. This sample is represented by over 70,000 clones; 90% to 95% of them were singletons. The top ten clones comprise 3.5% to 4.5% of the sample.

The TCR was taken from a female donor with multiple sclerosis, enrolled in a pregnancy study. Specimen: peripheral blood, collected in the first trimester of pregnancy. The chain was built from TRBV11-2 and TRBJ1-6; the D gene identity is not certain. The encoded CDR3 is CASSLGGGFNSPLHF. The DNA is as follows: TGTGCCAGCAGCTTAGGAGGTGGTTTCAATTCACCCCTCCACTTT.